The TCR beta chain described here comes from a study of CD4+ T cells in melanoma. Study findings and constraints: CD8+ T cell, macrophage and B cell function reportedly correlated with neoantigen-specific CD4+ T cells. Neoantigen-specific CD4+ T cells in melanoma reportedly had diverse differentiation states.

Profiling relied on immunoSEQ multiplex PCR, and the TCRdb table lists in-frame clones only, not all of them. This table holds about 10,000 clones, 65% to 70% found once. This clone has more than one count but fewer than ten. The antigen is undetermined. Germline assignment: CDR1 SGHVS and CDR2 FQNEAQ. The CDR3 contains 14 residues. V lost 2 bases and J lost 6, with 13 bases in between. This chain links TRBV7-8 with TRBJ2-5; D is perhaps TRBD1 (6 bases). This clonotype was sampled from a human donor with melanoma. The specimen was cells from a culture (not recorded whether cultured in vitro). The CDR3 here is CASSLRLGAKTQYF. DNA of the CDR3: TGTGCCAGCAGCTTACGGTTGGGGGCCAAGACCCAGTACTTC.